The TCR beta chain under discussion was sequenced for a study of CD8+ T cells in alopecia areata. Study in general: By percentage of affected scalp area, the severity of treated patients was scored.

This clone was counted only a few times. The V segment lost 4 bases and the J segment 4 bases; nucleotides outside the gene matches: 4. The CDR3 length is 14 residues. Germline V lookup: CDR1 SGHDT, CDR2 YYEEEE. Indicated treatment: oral pan-JAK inhibitor, 5-10 mg twice daily. Lesional scalp tissue (obtained by punch biopsy) and peripheral blood were collected from alopecia areata patients. In each case, RNA was isolated and then reverse transcribed into cDNA as the sequencing template. Sequencing used immunoSEQ multiplex PCR; TCRdb keeps in-frame clones, though not all of them. Of a few hundred thousand clones in the sample, approximately 47% were seen once.

The receptor's source is a human donor with alopecia areata. The chain is built from TRBV5-6 and TRBJ1-2; TRBD1 matches at 10 bases. This specimen consisted of CD4+ T cells sorted from blood, obtained at approximately week 36, from a patient treated with tofacitinib. The CDR3 sequence is CASSAGQGSYGYTF. The CDR3 coding sequence is TGTGCCAGCAGCGCGGGACAGGGGAGCTATGGCTACACCTTC. The full variable domain, with the rest looked up from reference TRBV5-6 and TRBJ1-2, is DAGVTQSPTHLIKTRGQQVTLRCSPKSGHDTVSWYQQALGQGPQFIFQYYEEEERQRGNFPDRFSGHQFPNYSSELNVNALLLGDSALYLCASSAGQGSYGYTFGSGTRLTVV.